This T cell receptor beta chain comes out of a study of blood T cell repertoires in COVID-19. Study details: Samples representing acute and convalescent COVID-19 were sourced from the United States, Italy and Spain. Sample material is recorded as cDNA or gDNA derived from T cells, B-cell-depleted T cells, or PBMCs.

Generated by immunoSEQ multiplex PCR, the TCRdb table keeps only in-frame clones and is missing some. The sample has approximately 290,000 clones, around 81% seen once. Germline V gene sequence: CDR1 MNHEY, CDR2 SMNVEV (reference sequence). V lost 3 bases and J lost 7, with 7 bases in between. This CDR3 region has 12 residues. The TCR sequence derives from a person aged 65-85 years with COVID-19, enrolled during active disease. Source material: peripheral blood. The chain has TRBV27 and TRBJ1-5, with D unresolved. CDR3 coding DNA: TGTGCCAGCAGTTTCCGAGGGCAGCCCCAGCATTTT. Translation: CASSFRGQPQHF.